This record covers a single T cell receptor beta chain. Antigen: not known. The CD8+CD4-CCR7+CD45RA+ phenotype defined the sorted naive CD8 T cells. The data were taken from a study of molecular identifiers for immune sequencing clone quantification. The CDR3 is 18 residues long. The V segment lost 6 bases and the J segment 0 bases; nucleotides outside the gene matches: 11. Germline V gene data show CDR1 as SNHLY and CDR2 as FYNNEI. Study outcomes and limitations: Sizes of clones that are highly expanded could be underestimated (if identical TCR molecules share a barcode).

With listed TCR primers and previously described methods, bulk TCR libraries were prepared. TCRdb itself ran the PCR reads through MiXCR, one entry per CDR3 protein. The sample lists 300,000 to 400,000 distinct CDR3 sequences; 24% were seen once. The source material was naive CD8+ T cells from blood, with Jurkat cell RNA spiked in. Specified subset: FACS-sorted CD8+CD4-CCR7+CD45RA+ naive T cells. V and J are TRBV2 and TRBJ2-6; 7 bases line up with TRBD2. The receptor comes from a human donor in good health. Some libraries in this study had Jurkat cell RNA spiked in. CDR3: CASSIGGEPSSGANVLTF. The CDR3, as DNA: TGTGCCAGCAGCATTGGGGGGGAACCAAGCTCTGGGGCCAACGTCCTGACTTTC.